This is a list of T cell receptor beta chains from one sample in a study of control samples from healthy donors and cancer patients. Sequenced by immunoSEQ multiplex PCR; TCRdb stores in-frame clones only, minus some. Here the sample spans 150,000 to 200,000 clones, 75% to 95% being singletons. The specimen was blood. Receptors were obtained from a woman between 35 and 50 years old in good health. The CDR3 runs from the conserved cysteine through the conserved F or W. The D gene is left open where the match is weak. Some rows mark clone size as missing; the rest say once, few, many or name a class of expanded clone.

abundance	v_gene	d_gene	j_gene	CDR3nt	CDR3aa
NA	TRBV19	TRBD2	TRBJ2-1	TGTGCCAGTAGTATCAGCGGGGGGACCTACAATGAGCAGTTCTTC	CASSISGGTYNEQFF
NA	TRBV6-2/TRBV6-3	NA	TRBJ1-6	TGTGCCAGCAGTTACTCGGGGGAAAGGGCCCTCCACTTT	CASSYSGERALHF
NA	TRBV28	NA	TRBJ1-5	TGTGCCAGCAGTCCTAGCAATCAGCCCCAGCATTTT	CASSPSNQPQHF
NA	TRBV27	NA	TRBJ2-7	TGTGCCAGCAGTTTCGGTGACGAGCAGTACTTC	CASSFGDEQYF
NA	TRBV10-3	NA	TRBJ2-3	TGTGCCATCAGCGGGGGTGGTACAGATACGCAGTATTTT	CAISGGGTDTQYF
NA	TRBV5-1	TRBD2	TRBJ2-3	TGCGCCAGCAGCTTGGGTGTAACTAGCGGACCAAGCACAGATACGCAGTATTTT	CASSLGVTSGPSTDTQYF
NA	TRBV7-9	NA	TRBJ2-3	TGTGCCAGCAGCTCGACCACCGGCGGATCCTACACAGATACGCAGTATTTT	CASSSTTGGSYTDTQYF
NA	TRBV11-2	TRBD2	TRBJ2-1	TGTGCCAGCAGCTCCCGGGCTAGCGGTGGTGAGCAGTTCTTC	CASSSRASGGEQFF
once	TRBV5-1	NA	TRBJ2-7	TGCGCCAGCAGTGGGGACCGGGGCTGGCGGGAGCAGTACTTC	CASSGDRGWREQYF
NA	TRBV5-1	NA	TRBJ2-7	TGCGCCAGCAGCTTGGAAGGGCCCCCGGTCTACGAGCAGTACTTC	CASSLEGPPVYEQYF
NA	TRBV6-5	TRBD2	TRBJ2-3	TGTGCCAGCATACCCTCGGGGGGTGGCACAGATACGCAGTATTTT	CASIPSGGGTDTQYF
once	TRBV5-1	TRBD1	TRBJ2-7	TGCGCCAGCAGCTTCCTCCGGGACAGCTCCTACGAGCAGTACTTC	CASSFLRDSSYEQYF
NA	TRBV14	TRBD1	TRBJ1-6	TGTGCCAGCAGCAGCCGAACAGGGGGCACATATAATTCACCCCTCCACTTT	CASSSRTGGTYNSPLHF
NA	TRBV3-1/TRBV3-2	TRBD1	TRBJ1-2	TGTGCCAGCAGCCAGGATTGGACAGGAGTCTATGGCTACACCTTC	CASSQDWTGVYGYTF
NA	TRBV19	NA	TRBJ1-5	TGTGCCAGTAGTATAGGTTCGGGGTCTCAGCCCCAGCATTTT	CASSIGSGSQPQHF
NA	TRBV5-4	TRBD1	TRBJ1-2	TGTGCCAGCAGCTTGCCCGGACAGGGGGCTTTCTATGGCTACACCTTC	CASSLPGQGAFYGYTF
NA	TRBV4-1	NA	TRBJ2-7	TGCGCCAGCAGCCCTGATACAGAGACCTACGAGCAGTACTTC	CASSPDTETYEQYF
NA	TRBV3-1/TRBV3-2	NA	TRBJ2-7	TGTGCCAGCAGCCAGCCCACCAATCGGTCCGGGGGTCATAGCGAGCAGTACTTC	CASSQPTNRSGGHSEQYF
NA	TRBV5-1	NA	TRBJ1-1	TGCGCCAGCAGCTTAGCACAGGGGAACACTGAAGCTTTCTTT	CASSLAQGNTEAFF
NA	TRBV27	TRBD1	TRBJ1-2	TGTGCCAGCAGTTTACGACAGGGGGCCTATGGCTACACCTTC	CASSLRQGAYGYTF
NA	TRBV4-1	NA	TRBJ1-4	TGCGCCAGCAGCCAAGCTCCGGGGGCAAATGAAAAACTGTTTTTT	CASSQAPGANEKLFF
NA	TRBV7-9	NA	TRBJ2-5	TGTGCCAGCAGCTTAGTCCTGGAGACCCAGTACTTC	CASSLVLETQYF
NA	TRBV18	TRBD1	TRBJ1-2	TGTGCCAGCTCACCGGACAGGGGAACAACCTTC	CASSPDRGTTF
NA	TRBV28	TRBD1	TRBJ1-6	TGTGCCAGCAGTAACCCCGGACAGGGAATCACCCTCCACTTT	CASSNPGQGITLHF
NA	TRBV5-1	NA	TRBJ2-7	TGCGCCAGCAGCTTGGTACACGGCCCCTACGAGCAGTACTTC	CASSLVHGPYEQYF
NA	TRBV27	NA	TRBJ2-2	TGTGCCAGCAGTTTCGGAAGCGGGGAGCTGTTTTTT	CASSFGSGELFF
NA	TRBV4-2	NA	TRBJ2-7	TGTGCCAGCAGCCCCTCGAAGTTAGCCTACGAGCAGTACTTC	CASSPSKLAYEQYF
NA	TRBV18	NA	TRBJ1-6	TGTGCCAGCTCACCAGGGGGGACGTTAAATTCACCCCTCCACTTT	CASSPGGTLNSPLHF
NA	TRBV5-4	NA	TRBJ2-1	TGTGCCAGCAGACGTGGGGATGAGCAGTTCTTC	CASRRGDEQFF
NA	TRBV6-5	NA	TRBJ2-5	TGTGCCAGCAGTTACTCGTCCAGGGAAGAGACCCAGTACTTC	CASSYSSREETQYF
NA	TRBV5-5	NA	TRBJ1-3	TGTGCCAGCAGCCGACAAACCTCTGGAAACACCATATATTTT	CASSRQTSGNTIYF
NA	TRBV2	NA	TRBJ2-1	TGTGCCAGCAGCCTATCTTCGAGTGACTCCTACAATGAGCAGTTCTTC	CASSLSSSDSYNEQFF
NA	TRBV2	NA	TRBJ2-3	TGTGCCAGCCGCGGCGGGGCCCCAGATACGCAGTATTTT	CASRGGAPDTQYF
NA	TRBV27	NA	TRBJ2-7	TGTGCCAGCAGTTTGTACAGGGAAGGTTACGAGCAGTACTTC	CASSLYREGYEQYF
NA	TRBV5-4	TRBD1	TRBJ2-3	TGTGCCACCCGGGACAGGAGCACAGATACGCAGTATTTT	CATRDRSTDTQYF